This record looks at one T cell receptor beta chain sequence and its context. The sample originates from a study of blood T cell repertoires in COVID-19. In the study's own analysis: Amplified reference gene primers provided the basis for estimating nucleated cell counts. Only in-frame clones appear in the TCRdb table, and some are missing; sequencing was by immunoSEQ multiplex PCR. D and trimming were read from the DNA, whereas the V and J calls and clone size are those reported in that table. The sample yields about 210,000 clones, 80% to 90% seen once. Looked up from germline, CDR1 is SGHTS and CDR2 is YDEGEE. Deletions cut 0 bases from V and 4 bases from J, with 10 bases between. The length of the CDR3 is 14 residues.

This chain links TRBV5-8 with TRBJ1-2; D is perhaps TRBD1 (5 bases). Sequences were obtained from peripheral blood. The sequence derives from a man aged 35 to 55 with acute or convalescent COVID-19. CDR3 bases: TGTGCCAGCAGCTTGGGGCAGGGCAGCTATGGCTACACCTTC. Translating gives CASSLGQGSYGYTF. Full variable domain (outside the CDR3, taken from reference TRBV5-8 and TRBJ1-2): EAGVTQSPTHLIKTRGQQATLRCSPISGHTSVYWYQQALGLGLQFLLWYDEGEERNRGNFPPRFSGRQFPNYSSELNVNALELEDSALYLCASSLGQGSYGYTFGSGTRLTVV.